A selection of T cell receptor beta chains follows, all from one sample in a study of Tregs in tolerant kidney transplant recipients. Using immunoSEQ multiplex PCR, the repertoire was profiled, and TCRdb retains in-frame clones only, with some absent. The profile shows tens of thousands of clones, more than 90% of them singletons. Sequences were obtained from CD8+ T cells from blood. The receptors were gathered from a human donor in good health. CDR3s include the opening cysteine and the closing phenylalanine or tryptophan. The D gene is left open where the match is weak. Not all rows give a size; the values are once, few, many and, for expanded clones, a class.

abundance: NA
v_gene: TRBV28
j_gene: TRBJ2-3
len: 16
d_gene: NA
CDR3aa: CASSFLGGLLTDTQYF

abundance: NA
v_gene: TRBV15
j_gene: TRBJ2-7
len: 12
d_gene: NA
CDR3aa: CATSPGSYEQYF

abundance: NA
v_gene: TRBV4-1
j_gene: TRBJ2-5
len: 12
d_gene: NA
CDR3aa: CASSQDWETQYF

abundance: NA
v_gene: TRBV7-8
j_gene: TRBJ2-5
len: 13
d_gene: TRBD1
CDR3aa: CASSDRGKETQYF

abundance: NA
v_gene: TRBV9
j_gene: TRBJ2-7
len: 14
d_gene: NA
CDR3aa: CASSYPGQAYEQYF

abundance: NA
v_gene: TRBV11-2
j_gene: TRBJ1-5
len: 15
d_gene: NA
CDR3aa: CASSPLGGRHQPQHF

abundance: NA
v_gene: TRBV13
j_gene: TRBJ1-2
len: 12
d_gene: NA
CDR3aa: CASSKANYGYTF

abundance: NA
v_gene: TRBV4-1
j_gene: TRBJ1-2
len: 16
d_gene: TRBD1
CDR3aa: CASSPRTGGADYGYTF

abundance: NA
v_gene: TRBV2
j_gene: TRBJ1-1
len: 11
d_gene: NA
CDR3aa: CARLGYTEAFF

abundance: NA
v_gene: TRBV6-1
j_gene: TRBJ2-3
len: 16
d_gene: TRBD2
CDR3aa: CASSELSAGVWDTQYF

abundance: NA
v_gene: TRBV6-5
j_gene: TRBJ2-7
len: 16
d_gene: NA
CDR3aa: CASSYSGSRHSGEQYF

abundance: NA
v_gene: TRBV10-2
j_gene: TRBJ2-1
len: 15
d_gene: TRBD2
CDR3aa: CASSDGGRDINEQFF

abundance: NA
v_gene: TRBV5-8
j_gene: TRBJ2-7
len: 15
d_gene: NA
CDR3aa: CASSPHEGGPYEQYF

abundance: NA
v_gene: TRBV10-3
j_gene: TRBJ1-2
len: 12
d_gene: NA
CDR3aa: CAISEDWLGYTF

abundance: NA
v_gene: TRBV4-1
j_gene: TRBJ2-7
len: 15
d_gene: NA
CDR3aa: CASSQDQGRAYEQYF

abundance: NA
v_gene: TRBV11-2
j_gene: TRBJ1-5
len: 12
d_gene: NA
CDR3aa: CASSRVGQPQHF

abundance: NA
v_gene: TRBV5-6
j_gene: TRBJ2-7
len: 13
d_gene: TRBD1
CDR3aa: CASSRTGTYEQYF

abundance: NA
v_gene: TRBV6-4
j_gene: TRBJ2-6
len: 14
d_gene: NA
CDR3aa: CASSEGSGANVLTF

abundance: few
v_gene: TRBV27
j_gene: TRBJ2-3
len: 12
d_gene: NA
CDR3aa: CASSWGSDTQYF

abundance: NA
v_gene: TRBV7-9
j_gene: TRBJ1-2
len: 11
d_gene: NA
CDR3aa: CASSFRQGEYF

abundance: NA
v_gene: TRBV7-9
j_gene: TRBJ1-5
len: 14
d_gene: NA
CDR3aa: CASSLGGGHQPQHF

abundance: NA
v_gene: TRBV18
j_gene: TRBJ2-1
len: 15
d_gene: NA
CDR3aa: CASSLDSGTYNEQFF

abundance: once
v_gene: TRBV9
j_gene: TRBJ1-2
len: 15
d_gene: NA
CDR3aa: CASSGPGHSNYGYTF

abundance: NA
v_gene: TRBV6-6
j_gene: TRBJ1-2
len: 14
d_gene: NA
CDR3aa: CASSSAGLSYGYTF

abundance: few
v_gene: TRBV19
j_gene: TRBJ2-1
len: 15
d_gene: TRBD2
CDR3aa: CASSIGTSGSNEQFF

abundance: NA
v_gene: TRBV6-5
j_gene: TRBJ1-1
len: 14
d_gene: TRBD1
CDR3aa: CASSYSPGGTEAFF

abundance: NA
v_gene: TRBV7-2
j_gene: TRBJ2-2
len: 15
d_gene: TRBD2
CDR3aa: CASSPGGGNTGELFF

abundance: NA
v_gene: TRBV6-6
j_gene: TRBJ2-7
len: 15
d_gene: NA
CDR3aa: CASSWGGERSYEQYF

abundance: NA
v_gene: TRBV7-9
j_gene: TRBJ1-2
len: 12
d_gene: NA
CDR3aa: CASSPSNYGYTF

abundance: once
v_gene: TRBV10-3
j_gene: TRBJ1-3
len: 17
d_gene: NA
CDR3aa: CAITPNDLTSSGNTIYF

abundance: NA
v_gene: TRBV27
j_gene: TRBJ1-2
len: 14
d_gene: TRBD1
CDR3aa: CASSFLGQGAGYTF

abundance: NA
v_gene: TRBV9
j_gene: TRBJ2-7
len: 16
d_gene: TRBD2
CDR3aa: CASSPSPLAGAYEQYF

abundance: NA
v_gene: TRBV5-4
j_gene: TRBJ2-2
len: 16
d_gene: TRBD2
CDR3aa: CASSSGLAGAAGELFF

abundance: once
v_gene: TRBV15
j_gene: TRBJ2-3
len: 14
d_gene: NA
CDR3aa: CATSSELAPDTQYF

abundance: once
v_gene: TRBV13
j_gene: TRBJ1-1
len: 15
d_gene: TRBD1
CDR3aa: CASSLTGEMNTEAFF

abundance: NA
v_gene: TRBV19
j_gene: TRBJ1-2
len: 15
d_gene: TRBD1
CDR3aa: CASSIGGDRLKGYTF

abundance: few
v_gene: TRBV7-9
j_gene: TRBJ1-2
len: 13
d_gene: TRBD1
CDR3aa: CASSSGQNYGYTF

abundance: NA
v_gene: TRBV5-1
j_gene: TRBJ2-6
len: 18
d_gene: NA
CDR3aa: CASSFAGTYVPGANVLTF